There are many counts of the clone carrying this TCR beta chain. The data stem from a study of blood T cell repertoires in COVID-19. There are 13 residues in the CDR3. V shed 11 bases and J 3 bases; nucleotides not matched to a gene: 3. Per germline, CDR1 MGHDK and CDR2 SYGVNS. Libraries were prepared by immunoSEQ multiplex PCR; TCRdb keeps only in-frame clonotypes and omits some of them. Counted here are just under 250,000 clones, roughly 91% occurring once; the ten biggest clones make up 4.1%. This clonotype was sampled from a woman in her 30s who had recovered from COVID-19. Sequencing was carried out using PBMCs or T cells enriched from blood (not recorded which). The chain has TRBV25-1 and TRBJ1-3; 11 nucleotides match TRBD1. CDR3 residues: CAGQGAYGNTIYF. The CDR3 DNA reads as TGTGCCGGACAGGGGGCTTATGGAAACACCATATATTTT.